This T cell receptor beta chain was sequenced for a study of blood T cell repertoires in COVID-19. The assay was immunoSEQ multiplex PCR, and TCRdb's table has in-frame clones only and misses some. Here the sample spans fewer than 350,000 clones, about nine tenths being singletons. This sequence was found in a woman in her 40s who had recovered from COVID-19. What was sequenced was PBMCs or T cells enriched from blood (not recorded which).

CDR3 amino acids: CASSDVGGSSYEQYF. The CDR3 DNA reads as TGTGCCAGCAGTGATGTGGGAGGGAGCTCCTACGAGCAGTACTTC. The J gene is TRBJ2-7, the V gene TRBV6-1; 7 nucleotides agree with TRBD2. The junction had 5 bases not matched to a gene; V was cut back by 3 bases and J by 0 bases. Per the germline V gene, CDR1 is MNHNS and CDR2 is SASEGT. The CDR3 has 15 residues.